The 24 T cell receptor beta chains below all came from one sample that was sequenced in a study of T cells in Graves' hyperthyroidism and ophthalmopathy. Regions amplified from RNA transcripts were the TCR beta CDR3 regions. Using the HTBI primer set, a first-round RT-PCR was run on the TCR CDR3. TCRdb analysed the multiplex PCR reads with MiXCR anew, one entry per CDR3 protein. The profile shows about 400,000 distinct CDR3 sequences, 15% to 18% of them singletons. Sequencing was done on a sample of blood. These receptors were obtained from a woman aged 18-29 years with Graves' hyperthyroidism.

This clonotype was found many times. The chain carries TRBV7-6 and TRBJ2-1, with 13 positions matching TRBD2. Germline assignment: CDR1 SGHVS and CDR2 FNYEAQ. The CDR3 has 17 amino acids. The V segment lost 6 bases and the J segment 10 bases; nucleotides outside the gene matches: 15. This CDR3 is CASSRRSGLAGLVEQFF. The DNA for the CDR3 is TGTGCCAGCAGTCGAAGATCGGGACTAGCGGGGCTCGTGGAGCAGTTCTTC.

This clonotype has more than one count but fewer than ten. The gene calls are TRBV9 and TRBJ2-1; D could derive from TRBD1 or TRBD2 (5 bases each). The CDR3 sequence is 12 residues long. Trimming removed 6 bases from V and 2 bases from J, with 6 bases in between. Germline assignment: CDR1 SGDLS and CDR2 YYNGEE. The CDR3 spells CASKGPYNEQFF. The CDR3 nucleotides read TGTGCCAGCAAGGGACCCTACAATGAGCAGTTCTTC.

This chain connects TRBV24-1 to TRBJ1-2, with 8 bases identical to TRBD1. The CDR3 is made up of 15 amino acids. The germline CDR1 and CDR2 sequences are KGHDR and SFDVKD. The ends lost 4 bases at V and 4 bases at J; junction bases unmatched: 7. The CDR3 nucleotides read TGTGCCACCAGTGACCGGGGACAGGCCCGCTATGGCTACACCTTC. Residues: CATSDRGQARYGYTF.

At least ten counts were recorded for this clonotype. CDR3 sequence: CASRETGQETQYF. The CDR3 DNA sequence: TGTGCCAGCAGGGAGACAGGGCAAGAGACCCAGTACTTC. The chain uses TRBV19 and TRBJ2-5, with 7 bases aligning to TRBD1. The germline CDR1 and CDR2 sequences are LNHDA and SQIVND (reference sequence). V trimming: 9 bases; J trimming: 2 bases; junction bases outside the gene matches: 6. The CDR3 extends over 13 amino acids.

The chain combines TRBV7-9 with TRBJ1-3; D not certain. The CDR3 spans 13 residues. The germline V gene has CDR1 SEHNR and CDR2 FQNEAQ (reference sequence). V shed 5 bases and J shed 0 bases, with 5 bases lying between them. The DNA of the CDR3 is TGTGCCAGCAGCCGGGGCTCTGGAAACACCATATATTTT. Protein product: CASSRGSGNTIYF.

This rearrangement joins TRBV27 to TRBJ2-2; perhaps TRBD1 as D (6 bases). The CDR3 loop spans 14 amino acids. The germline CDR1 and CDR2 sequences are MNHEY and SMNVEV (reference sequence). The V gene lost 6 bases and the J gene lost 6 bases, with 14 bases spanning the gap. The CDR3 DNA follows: TGTGCCAGCAGCGTACAGGGCGGTTCCGGGGAGCTGTTTTTT. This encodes CASSVQGGSGELFF.

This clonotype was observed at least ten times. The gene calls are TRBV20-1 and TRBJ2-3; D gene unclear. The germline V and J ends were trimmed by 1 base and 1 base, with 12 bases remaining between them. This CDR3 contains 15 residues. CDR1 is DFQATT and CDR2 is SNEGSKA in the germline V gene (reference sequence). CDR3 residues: CSARALKVGTDTQYF. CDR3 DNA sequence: TGCAGTGCTAGAGCTTTGAAGGTTGGCACAGATACGCAGTATTTT.

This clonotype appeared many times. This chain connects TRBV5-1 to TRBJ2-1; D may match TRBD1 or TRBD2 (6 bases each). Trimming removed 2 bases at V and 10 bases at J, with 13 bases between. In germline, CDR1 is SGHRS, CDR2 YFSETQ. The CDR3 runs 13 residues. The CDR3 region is CASSLSGAREQFF. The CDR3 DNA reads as TGCGCCAGCAGCTTATCGGGGGCCAGGGAGCAGTTCTTC.

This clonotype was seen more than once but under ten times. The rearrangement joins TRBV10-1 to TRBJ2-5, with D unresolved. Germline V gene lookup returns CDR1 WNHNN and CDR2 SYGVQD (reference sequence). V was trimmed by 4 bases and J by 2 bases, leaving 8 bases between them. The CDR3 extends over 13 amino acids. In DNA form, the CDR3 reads TGCGCCAGCAGTGCCGGAATTCAAGAGACCCAGTACTTC. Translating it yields CASSAGIQETQYF.

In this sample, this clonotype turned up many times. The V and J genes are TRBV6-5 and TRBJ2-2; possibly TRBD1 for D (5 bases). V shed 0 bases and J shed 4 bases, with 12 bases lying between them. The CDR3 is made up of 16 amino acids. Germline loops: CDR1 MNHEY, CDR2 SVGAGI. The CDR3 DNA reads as TGTGCCAGCAGTTACTCGACAGTTGACGGCACCGGGGAGCTGTTTTTT. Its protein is CASSYSTVDGTGELFF.

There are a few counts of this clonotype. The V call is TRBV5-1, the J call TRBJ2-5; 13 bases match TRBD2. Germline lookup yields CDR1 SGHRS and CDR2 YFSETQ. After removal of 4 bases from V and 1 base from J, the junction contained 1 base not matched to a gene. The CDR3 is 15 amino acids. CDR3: CASSRTSGSQETQYF. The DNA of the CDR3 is TGCGCCAGCAGCAGGACTAGCGGGAGCCAAGAGACCCAGTACTTC.

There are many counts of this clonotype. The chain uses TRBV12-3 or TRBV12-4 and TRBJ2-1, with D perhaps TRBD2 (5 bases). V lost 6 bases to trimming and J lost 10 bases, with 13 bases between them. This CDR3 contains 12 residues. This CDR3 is CASRRKEREQFF. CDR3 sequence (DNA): TGTGCCAGCAGACGAAAAGAGCGGGAGCAGTTCTTC.

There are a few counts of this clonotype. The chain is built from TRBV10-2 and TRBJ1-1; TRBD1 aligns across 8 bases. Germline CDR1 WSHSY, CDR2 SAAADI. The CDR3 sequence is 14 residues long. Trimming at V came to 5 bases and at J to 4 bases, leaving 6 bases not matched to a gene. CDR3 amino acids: CASSIQGDITEAFF. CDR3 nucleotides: TGCGCCAGCAGTATACAGGGGGATATCACTGAAGCTTTCTTT.

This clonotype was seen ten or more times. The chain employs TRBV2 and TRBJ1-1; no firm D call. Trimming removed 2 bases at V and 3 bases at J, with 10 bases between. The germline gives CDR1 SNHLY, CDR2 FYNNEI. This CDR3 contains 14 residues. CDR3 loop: CASSEWAGDTEAFF. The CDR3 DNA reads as TGTGCCAGCAGTGAATGGGCAGGAGACACTGAAGCTTTCTTT.

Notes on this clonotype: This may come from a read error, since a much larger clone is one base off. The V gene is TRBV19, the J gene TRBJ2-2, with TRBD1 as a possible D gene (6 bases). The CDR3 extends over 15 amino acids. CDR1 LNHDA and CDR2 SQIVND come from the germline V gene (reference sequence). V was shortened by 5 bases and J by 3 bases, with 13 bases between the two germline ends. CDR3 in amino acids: CASSFPGADTGELFF. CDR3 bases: TGTGCCAGTAGTTTTCCAGGGGCCGACACCGGGGAGCTGTTTTTT.

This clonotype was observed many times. The CDR3 is CASSVEGQGDEQYF. The CDR3 bases are TGTGCCAGCAGCGTAGAAGGGCAGGGAGACGAGCAGTACTTC. V gene TRBV9 combines with J gene TRBJ2-7; D is perhaps TRBD1 or TRBD2 (5 bases each). The CDR3 sequence is 14 residues long. Germline V gene sequence: CDR1 SGDLS, CDR2 YYNGEE. V lost 0 bases and J lost 5, with 12 bases in between.

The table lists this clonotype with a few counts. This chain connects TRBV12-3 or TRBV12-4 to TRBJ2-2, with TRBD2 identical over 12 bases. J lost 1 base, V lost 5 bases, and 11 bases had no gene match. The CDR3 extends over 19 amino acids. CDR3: CASSPYLGLAGRNTGELFF. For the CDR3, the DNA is TGTGCCAGCAGTCCTTACCTTGGACTAGCGGGGAGGAACACCGGGGAGCTGTTTTTT.

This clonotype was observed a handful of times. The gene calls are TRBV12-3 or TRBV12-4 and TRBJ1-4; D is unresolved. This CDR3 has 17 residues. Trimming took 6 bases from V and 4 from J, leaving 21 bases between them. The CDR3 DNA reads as TGTGCCAGCAGCCCATTTCGTGGGTCAGACTATAATGAAAAACTGTTTTTT. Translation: CASSPFRGSDYNEKLFF.

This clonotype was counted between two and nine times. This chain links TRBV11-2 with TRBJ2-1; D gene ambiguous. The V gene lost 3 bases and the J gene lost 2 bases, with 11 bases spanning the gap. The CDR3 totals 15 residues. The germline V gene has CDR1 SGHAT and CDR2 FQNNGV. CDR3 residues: CASSFQEFAYNEQFF. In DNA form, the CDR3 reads TGTGCCAGCAGCTTCCAAGAGTTTGCCTACAATGAGCAGTTCTTC.

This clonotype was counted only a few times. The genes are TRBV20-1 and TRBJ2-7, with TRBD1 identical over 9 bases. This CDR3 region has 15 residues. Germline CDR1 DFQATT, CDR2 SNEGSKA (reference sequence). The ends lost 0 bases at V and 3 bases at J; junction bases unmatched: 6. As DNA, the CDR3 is TGCAGTGCTAGAGATAGCGGACAGGGGAACTACGAGCAGTACTTC. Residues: CSARDSGQGNYEQYF.

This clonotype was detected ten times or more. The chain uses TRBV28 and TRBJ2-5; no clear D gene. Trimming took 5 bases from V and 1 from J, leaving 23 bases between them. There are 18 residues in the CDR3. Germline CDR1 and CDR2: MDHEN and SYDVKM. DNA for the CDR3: TGTGCCAGCAGTCCCGCGATAGCTAAATACAAGGGCCAAGAGACCCAGTACTTC. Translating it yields CASSPAIAKYKGQETQYF.

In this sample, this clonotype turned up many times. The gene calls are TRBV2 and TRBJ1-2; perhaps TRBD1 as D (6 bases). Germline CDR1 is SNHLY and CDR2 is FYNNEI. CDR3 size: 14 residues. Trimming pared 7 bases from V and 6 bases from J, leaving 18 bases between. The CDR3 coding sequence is TGTGCCAGCATGAAAGGGGGGTGGGACGATGGCTACACCTTC. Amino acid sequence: CASMKGGWDDGYTF.

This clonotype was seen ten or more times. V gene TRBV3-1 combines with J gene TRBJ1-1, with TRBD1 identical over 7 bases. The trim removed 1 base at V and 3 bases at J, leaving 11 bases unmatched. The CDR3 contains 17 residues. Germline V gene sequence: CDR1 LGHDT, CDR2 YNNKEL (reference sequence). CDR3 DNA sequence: TGTGCCAGCAGCCAAGTACGGACAGGAGGGAAGGACACTGAAGCTTTCTTT. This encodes CASSQVRTGGKDTEAFF.

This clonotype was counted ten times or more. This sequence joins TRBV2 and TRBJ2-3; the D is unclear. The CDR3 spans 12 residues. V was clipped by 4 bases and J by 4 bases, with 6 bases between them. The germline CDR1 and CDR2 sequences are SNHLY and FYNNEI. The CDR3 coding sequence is TGTGCCAGCAGTGTGGCTCCAGATACGCAGTATTTT. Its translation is CASSVAPDTQYF.